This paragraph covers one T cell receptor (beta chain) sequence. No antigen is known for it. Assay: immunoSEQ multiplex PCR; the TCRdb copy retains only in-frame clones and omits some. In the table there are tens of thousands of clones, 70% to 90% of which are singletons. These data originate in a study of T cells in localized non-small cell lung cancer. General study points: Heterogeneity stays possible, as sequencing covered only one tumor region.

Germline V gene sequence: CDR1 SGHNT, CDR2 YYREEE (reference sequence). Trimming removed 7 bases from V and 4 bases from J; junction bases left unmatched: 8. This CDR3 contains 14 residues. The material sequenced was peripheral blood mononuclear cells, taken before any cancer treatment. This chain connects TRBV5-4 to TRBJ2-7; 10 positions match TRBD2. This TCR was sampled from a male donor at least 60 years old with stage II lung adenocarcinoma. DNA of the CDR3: TGTGCCAGCTCTGCTAGCGGGAGCGTTTACGAGCAGTACTTC. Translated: CASSASGSVYEQYF.